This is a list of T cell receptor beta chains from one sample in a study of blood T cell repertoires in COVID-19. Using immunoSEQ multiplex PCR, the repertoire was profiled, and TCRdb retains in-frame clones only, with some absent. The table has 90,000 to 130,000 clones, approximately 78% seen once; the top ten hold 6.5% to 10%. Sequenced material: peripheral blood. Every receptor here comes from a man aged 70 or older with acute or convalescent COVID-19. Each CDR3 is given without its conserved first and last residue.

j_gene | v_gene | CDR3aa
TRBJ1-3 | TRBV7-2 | ASSLDGGGGNTIY
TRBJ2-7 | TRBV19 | ASSIMFGDSYEQY
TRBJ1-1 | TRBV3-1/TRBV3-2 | ASSQLGQNTEAF
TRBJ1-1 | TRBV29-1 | STRTGGNTEAF
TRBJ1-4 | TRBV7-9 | ASSLDSINEKLF
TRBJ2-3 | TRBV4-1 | ASSQGPSLDTQY
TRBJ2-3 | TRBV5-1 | ASTPGGTDTQY
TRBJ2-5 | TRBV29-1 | SVETPGETQY
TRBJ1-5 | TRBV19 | ASIADRNQPQH
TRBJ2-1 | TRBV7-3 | ASSPSRDYNEQF
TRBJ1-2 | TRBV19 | ASTQGTAYGYT
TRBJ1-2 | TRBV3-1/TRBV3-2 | ASSPKGWTGGYT
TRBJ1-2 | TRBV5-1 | ASSGDSLSYGYT
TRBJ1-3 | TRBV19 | ATSRETLSGNTIY
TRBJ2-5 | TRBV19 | ASSPGGTRGGETQY
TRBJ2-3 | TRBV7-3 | ASSLATSQGTQY
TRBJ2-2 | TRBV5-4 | ASSPRDRGHRELF
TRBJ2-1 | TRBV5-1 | ASSLAGAGGSVGRQF
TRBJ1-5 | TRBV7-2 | ASSPDRVVGRNQPQH
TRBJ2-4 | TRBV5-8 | ASSPYRAKNIQY
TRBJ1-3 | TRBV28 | ASTLRRGPNTIY
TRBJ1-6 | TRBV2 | ASSGRGEGSPLH
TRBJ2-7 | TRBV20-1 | SARSGHEQY
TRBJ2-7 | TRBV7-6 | ASSANDQGAYEQY
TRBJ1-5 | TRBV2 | ASKQENSNQPQH
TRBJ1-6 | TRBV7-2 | ASQPLGGGNSPLH
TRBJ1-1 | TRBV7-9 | ASSLALGVTEAF
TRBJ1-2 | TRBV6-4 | ASSDSGGFGYT
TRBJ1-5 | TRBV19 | ASSIGRGHQPQH
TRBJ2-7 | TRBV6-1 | ASSDQRPGQTSYEQY
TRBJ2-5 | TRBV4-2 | ASSQSSGETQY
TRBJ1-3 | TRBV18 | ASSPGQGGNTIY
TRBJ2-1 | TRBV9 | ASSVVASGYNEQF
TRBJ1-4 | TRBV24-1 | ATSDSGTFEKLF
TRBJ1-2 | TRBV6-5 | ATNRDSSNYGYT
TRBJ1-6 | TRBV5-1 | ASTNRTGTFSPLH
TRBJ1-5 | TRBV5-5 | ASSSVWDRGPRAGNQPQH
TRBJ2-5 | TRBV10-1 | ASSDSGRTQY
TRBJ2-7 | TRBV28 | ASKKSGSSYEQY
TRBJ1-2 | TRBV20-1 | SASPIGQGNRYGYT
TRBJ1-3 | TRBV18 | ASSPVTGSGNTIY
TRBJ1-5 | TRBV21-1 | ASSKAGRGNQPQH
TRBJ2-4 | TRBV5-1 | ASSLSAGTGENIQY
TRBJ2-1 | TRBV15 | ATSRDFRTGVSYNEQF
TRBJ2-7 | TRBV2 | ASSPGVGEQY
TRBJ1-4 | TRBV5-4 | ASSLTGDSEKLF
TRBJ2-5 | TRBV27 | ASRYLETQY
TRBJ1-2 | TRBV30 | AWSRHRDSYGYT
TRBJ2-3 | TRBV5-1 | ASSWDRAQDTQY